These 30 T cell receptor beta chains were sequenced from one sample in a study of shared clonotypes between healthy human individuals. Using immunoSEQ multiplex PCR, the repertoire was profiled, and TCRdb retains in-frame clones only, with some absent. The top ten clones hold about 1.8% of a sample with hundreds of thousands of clones, 74% of them seen once. The sample consisted of memory CD4+ T cells sorted from blood. Stated subset: CD45RA-negative fraction. These receptors were taken from a woman aged 25 to 39 in good health.

The chain links TRBV7-3 to TRBJ2-1, with D perhaps TRBD2 (5 bases). Per germline, CDR1 SGHTA and CDR2 FQGTGA. The CDR3 sequence is 15 residues long. Deletions cut 2 bases from V and 4 bases from J, with 12 bases between. CDR3 amino acids: CASSLQGLFYNEQFF. CDR3 sequence (DNA): TGTGCCAGCAGCTTACAAGGACTTTTTTACAATGAGCAGTTCTTC.

The chain employs TRBV7-6 and TRBJ1-5; no clear D gene. This CDR3 region has 13 residues. Germline-derived CDR1 and CDR2 are SGHVS and FNYEAQ. Trimming removed 5 bases at V and 5 bases at J, with 10 bases between. The CDR3 sequence is CASSTQVDQPQHF. The CDR3 coding sequence is TGTGCCAGCAGCACCCAGGTCGATCAGCCCCAGCATTTT.

This clone was detected only a few times. The V call is TRBV5-1, the J call TRBJ1-1; maybe TRBD1 (5 bases). V shed 1 base and J shed 4 bases, with 14 bases lying between them. The germline V gene encodes CDR1 SGHRS and CDR2 YFSETQ. CDR3 length: 15 residues. The CDR3 DNA reads as TGCGCCAGCAGCTTGACCGGGGCGAGGAGCACTGAAGCTTTCTTT. It codes for CASSLTGARSTEAFF.

The chain employs TRBV6-5 and TRBJ2-7, with 9 bases aligning to TRBD1. Trimming took 10 bases from V and 3 from J; bases not matched to a gene: 1. Germline values: CDR1 MNHEY, CDR2 SVGAGI. The CDR3 covers 11 residues. The CDR3 spells CATGQGYEQYF. CDR3 sequence (DNA): TGTGCCACGGGACAGGGCTACGAGCAGTACTTC.

This clone came up a few times. The CDR3 loop is CASSLERESLDTQYF. In DNA form, the CDR3 reads TGTGCCAGCAGCTTAGAGCGGGAGAGTTTAGATACGCAGTATTTT. The chain couples TRBV11-2 to TRBJ2-3; 7 bases line up with TRBD2. The CDR3 contains 15 residues. CDR1 and CDR2 from the germline V gene are SGHAT and FQNNGV. V shed 0 bases and J 5 bases; nucleotides not matched to a gene: 5.

This clone was detected once. J is TRBJ2-1 and V is TRBV27; TRBD2 matches at 12 bases. The CDR3 is made up of 15 amino acids. Trimming took 5 bases from V and 7 from J; bases not matched to a gene: 6. The germline V gene encodes CDR1 MNHEY and CDR2 SMNVEV (reference sequence). The CDR3: CASSARTSGANEQFF. CDR3 nucleotide sequence: TGTGCCAGCAGTGCGCGGACTAGCGGGGCTAATGAGCAGTTCTTC.

The rearrangement uses TRBV4-1 and TRBJ2-1; 7 nucleotides align to TRBD2. The J segment lost 8 bases and the V segment lost 5 bases, leaving 9 bases of the junction unmatched. The germline V gene encodes CDR1 MGHRA and CDR2 YSYEKL. The CDR3 is 14 amino acids. The CDR3 loop reads CASSSSGKTDEQFF. In nucleotides, the CDR3 is TGCGCCAGCAGCTCAAGCGGGAAGACCGATGAGCAGTTCTTC.

The CDR3 reads CASSSPTRLRDPSTDTQYF. Written as DNA, the CDR3 is TGTGCCAGCAGTTCCCCGACCCGCCTACGGGATCCCAGCACAGATACGCAGTATTTT. The chain has TRBV28 and TRBJ2-3, with a weak D call TRBD2 (5 bases). The CDR3 is 19 amino acids. V lost 4 bases, J lost 0 bases, and 23 bases lay in between. Looked up from germline, CDR1 is MDHEN and CDR2 is SYDVKM.

V is TRBV27 and J is TRBJ2-1; 7 positions match TRBD1. The CDR3 is made up of 14 amino acids. Germline CDR1 and CDR2: MNHEY and SMNVEV (reference sequence). The V and J ends lost 6 bases and 10 bases, in that order; junction bases with no gene match: 12. Here the CDR3 reads CASRRQGMGEEQFF. CDR3 nucleotides: TGTGCCAGCAGGAGACAGGGTATGGGCGAGGAGCAGTTCTTC.

This clone was detected many times. The chain has TRBV6-5 and TRBJ1-1, with 9 bases that match TRBD1. Germline-derived CDR1 and CDR2 are MNHEY and SVGAGI. With 8 bases clipped from V and 8 bases from J, the junction kept 12 bases outside the gene matches. The CDR3 totals 14 residues. The DNA of the CDR3 is TGTGCCAGCTTTAAAGGACAGGGGAGAATAGAAGCTTTCTTT. It encodes CASFKGQGRIEAFF.

The sample holds one count of this clone. The chain couples TRBV28 to TRBJ1-5, with 9 bases fitting TRBD1. The CDR3 consists of 15 residues. V dropped 4 bases and J dropped 4; count of bases not matched to a gene: 5. In germline, CDR1 is MDHEN, CDR2 SYDVKM. The CDR3 DNA reads TGTGCCAGCAGTTCGGGACAGGGAGTGAATCAGCCCCAGCATTTT. It encodes CASSSGQGVNQPQHF.

The chain employs TRBV30 and TRBJ1-2; a weak D match, TRBD1 (6 bases). The CDR3 totals 13 residues. V dropped 0 bases and J dropped 7 bases, with 12 bases sitting between them. Germline CDR1 and CDR2: GTSNPN and SVGIG (reference sequence). The CDR3 DNA is TGTGCCTGGAGTGTTGGAGGGGGACGTGGCTACACCTTC. Translating gives CAWSVGGGRGYTF. Full variable domain (outside the CDR3, taken from reference TRBV30 and TRBJ1-2): SQTIHQWPATLVQPVGSPLSLECTVEGTSNPNLYWYRQAAGRGLQLLFYSVGIGQISSEVPQNLSASRPQDRQFILSSKKLLLSDSGFYLCAWSVGGGRGYTFGSGTRLTVV.

The V and J genes are TRBV7-2 and TRBJ2-3; D is unclear. In germline, CDR1 is SGHTA, CDR2 FQGNSA. V was cut by 5 bases and J by 4 bases, with 13 bases left in between. The CDR3 spans 14 residues. CDR3 protein: CASSPALASDTQYF. The CDR3 nucleotides read TGTGCCAGCAGCCCAGCCTTGGCTTCAGATACGCAGTATTTT.

This clone was seen just once. The rearrangement uses TRBV5-1 and TRBJ2-7; TRBD1 agrees at 7 bases. Germline CDR1 is SGHRS and CDR2 is YFSETQ. This CDR3 spans 14 amino acids. V was clipped by 3 bases and J by 4 bases; unmatched bases: 7. For the CDR3, the DNA is TGCGCCAGCAGCTATGTAGGGACAGCTTACGAGCAGTACTTC. Protein product: CASSYVGTAYEQYF.

The rearrangement joins TRBV19 to TRBJ2-7; 7 bases match TRBD1. CDR3 length equals 11 residues. Germline V gives CDR1 LNHDA, CDR2 SQIVND (reference sequence). The ends lost 5 bases at V and 9 bases at J; junction bases unmatched: 4. CDR3 nucleotides: TGTGCCAGTAGTGAAGGGGGCGTGCAGTACTTC. It is translated as CASSEGGVQYF.

The chain combines TRBV18 with TRBJ2-3, with D uncertain. With 2 bases removed from V and 6 bases from J, the gap between germline ends came to 9 bases. The CDR3 loop spans 13 amino acids. CDR1 is KGHSH, CDR2 LQKENI, per germline. The CDR3 loop reads CASSPGLEDTQYF. In DNA form, the CDR3 reads TGTGCCAGCTCACCAGGGTTGGAGGATACGCAGTATTTT.

The table lists this clone with a few counts. The chain is built from TRBV19 and TRBJ2-2; 9 bases are a match to TRBD2. Germline values: CDR1 LNHDA, CDR2 SQIVND (reference sequence). V lost 6 bases, J lost 7 bases, and 6 bases stayed unmatched. The CDR3 has 14 amino acids. CDR3 in DNA: TGTGCCAGTAGCCCCGTAGCGGGAGTCGGGGAGCTGTTTTTT. Protein: CASSPVAGVGELFF.

This clone was found a few times. CDR3 protein: CASSAGTSRYNEQFF. The CDR3 DNA sequence: TGTGCCAGCAGCGCCGGGACTAGCCGCTACAATGAGCAGTTCTTC. The V gene is TRBV27, the J gene TRBJ2-1; 9 bases map to TRBD2. The V and J ends lost 6 bases and 3 bases, in that order; junction bases with no gene match: 6. The CDR3 covers 15 residues. The V gene's germline CDR1 is MNHEY and CDR2 SMNVEV (reference sequence).

V is TRBV5-1 and J is TRBJ2-1; D is possibly TRBD1 or TRBD2 (5 bases each). Trimming cost V 6 bases and J 1 base, with 11 bases left between them. CDR1 and CDR2 from the germline V gene are SGHRS and YFSETQ. There are 14 residues in the CDR3. Here the CDR3 reads CASNMGVSYNEQFF. CDR3 sequence (DNA): TGCGCCAGCAACATGGGGGTGTCCTACAATGAGCAGTTCTTC.

The gene calls are TRBV10-3 and TRBJ1-1, with D maybe TRBD1 (5 bases). In germline, CDR1 is ENHRY, CDR2 SYGVKD. The V gene lost 3 bases and the J gene lost 4 bases, with 9 bases spanning the gap. This CDR3 is built from 13 residues. CDR3 sequence: CAISDREATEAFF. In DNA form, the CDR3 reads TGTGCCATCAGTGACAGGGAGGCCACTGAAGCTTTCTTT.

This chain connects TRBV27 to TRBJ1-5; no clear D gene. The CDR3 loop spans 12 amino acids. Germline values: CDR1 MNHEY, CDR2 SMNVEV (reference sequence). Trimming removed 7 bases at V and 5 bases at J, with 9 bases between. The CDR3 loop is CASTSTDQPQHF. The CDR3 nucleotides read TGTGCCAGCACGTCAACCGATCAGCCCCAGCATTTT.

In its sample, this clone was seen a few times. The J gene is TRBJ2-5, the V gene TRBV2; no clear D. The CDR3 covers 9 residues. CDR1 is SNHLY and CDR2 is FYNNEI in the germline V gene. V was cut by 8 bases and J by 5 bases, with 3 bases left in between. CDR3 in amino acids: CASGETQYF. The CDR3 coding sequence is TGTGCCAGCGGGGAGACCCAGTACTTC.

The chain couples TRBV29-1 to TRBJ2-1; tentative D call: TRBD2 (6 bases). The V and J ends lost 4 bases and 6 bases respectively, with 10 bases between them. CDR1 and CDR2 from the germline V gene are SQVTM and ANQGSEA. This CDR3 is built from 12 residues. The CDR3 reads CSVAGTFNEQFF. DNA of the CDR3: TGCAGCGTTGCCGGGACTTTCAATGAGCAGTTCTTC.

This chain uses TRBV7-3 with TRBJ2-1; tentatively, D is TRBD2 (6 bases). The germline V gene encodes CDR1 SGHTA and CDR2 FQGTGA. The CDR3 loop spans 18 amino acids. V lost 5 bases, J lost 0 bases, and 20 bases lay in between. The CDR3 is CASSPSGGGENSYNEQFF. The CDR3 region has the DNA TGTGCCAGCAGCCCATCTGGGGGAGGAGAAAACTCCTACAATGAGCAGTTCTTC.

This clone was seen a few times. The rearrangement uses TRBV5-1 and TRBJ2-5, with D possibly matching TRBD1 (7 bases). CDR1 and CDR2 from the germline V gene are SGHRS and YFSETQ. CDR3 length: 15 residues. Trimming removed 4 bases at V and 7 bases at J, with 20 bases between. The CDR3: CASSIVDRDSRTQYF. Written as DNA, the CDR3 is TGCGCCAGCAGCATTGTTGACAGGGACTCGCGGACCCAGTACTTC.

The V and J genes are TRBV27 and TRBJ2-3; D might be TRBD2 (6 bases). This CDR3 has 15 amino acids. Germline CDR1 reads MNHEY; CDR2 reads SMNVEV (reference sequence). Deletions cut 4 bases from V and 0 bases from J, with 11 bases between. CDR3 loop: CASSSAGHSTDTQYF. Here the CDR3 DNA reads TGTGCCAGCAGTTCCGCGGGGCATAGCACAGATACGCAGTATTTT.

V and J are TRBV6-1 and TRBJ2-5; D is undetermined. Germline CDR1 MNHNS, CDR2 SASEGT. The CDR3 covers 13 residues. The germline V and J ends were trimmed by 4 bases and 5 bases, with 11 bases remaining between them. The CDR3 nucleotides are TGTGCCAGCAGTGGTACCCGGGTGGAGACCCAGTACTTC. Amino acids: CASSGTRVETQYF.

The genes are TRBV10-3 and TRBJ2-3; 7 bases align to TRBD2. Germline V gene lookup returns CDR1 ENHRY and CDR2 SYGVKD. The CDR3 runs to 15 residues. V trimming: 7 bases; J trimming: 0 bases; junction bases outside the gene matches: 7. In DNA, the CDR3 is TGTGCCATCAAACGCGGAGCGGGAAGCACAGATACGCAGTATTTT. Its translation: CAIKRGAGSTDTQYF.

CDR3: CASSEGDAYNEQFF. The CDR3 bases are TGTGCCAGCAGTGAAGGGGACGCTTACAATGAGCAGTTCTTC. The V gene is TRBV6-1, the J gene TRBJ2-1; D might be TRBD1 or TRBD2, each matching 5 bases. Germline values: CDR1 MNHNS, CDR2 SASEGT. V gave up 1 base and J gave up 4 bases, with 8 bases separating them. This CDR3 has 14 amino acids.

This clone turned up a few times. Other DNA sequences in this specimen translate into the identical CDR3. The chain joins TRBV19 to TRBJ1-1; a possible D gene is TRBD1 (6 bases). The CDR3 is 14 residues long. Germline V gene data show CDR1 as LNHDA and CDR2 as SQIVND (reference sequence). Trimming removed 5 bases from V and 4 bases from J, with 14 bases in between. CDR3 bases: TGTGCCAGTAGTCCTCCGGGAGGGGGCACTGAAGCTTTCTTT. Translation gives CASSPPGGGTEAFF. Based on the CDR3 plus reference TRBV19 and TRBJ1-1, the full variable domain is DGGITQSPKYLFRKEGQNVTLSCEQNLNHDAMYWYRQDPGQGLRLIYYSQIVNDFQKGDIAEGYSVSREKKESFPLTVTSAQKNPTAFYLCASSPPGGGTEAFFGQGTRLTVV.